Listed below are T cell receptor beta chains from one sample, sequenced in a study of T cell responses to AZD1222 COVID-19 vaccine. The data were produced by immunoSEQ multiplex PCR, yet TCRdb's version contains in-frame clones alone and is incomplete. Of roughly 260,000 clones in the sample, more than 85% were seen once. Sequencing used peripheral blood, obtained on day 0 of AZD1222 vaccination. These receptors were collected from an adult in good health. The CDR3 runs from the conserved cysteine through the conserved F or W. A D gene is named only where the DNA matches it firmly. Only part of the rows carry a size: once, few, many, or a class if the clone is expanded.

J gene	D gene	clone size	V gene	CDR3 protein	CDR3 DNA
TRBJ1-5	-	-	TRBV6-1	CASSEARTEPLRPQHF	TGTGCCAGCAGTGAAGCCCGGACGGAGCCGCTGCGGCCCCAGCATTTT
TRBJ2-2	-	-	TRBV7-7	CASSLGEAGELFF	TGTGCTAGCAGCTTAGGGGAGGCCGGGGAGCTGTTTTTT
TRBJ1-2	-	-	TRBV3-1/TRBV3-2	CASSHNSPQGWGGYTF	TGTGCCAGCAGCCATAATTCCCCCCAGGGTTGGGGAGGCTACACCTTC
TRBJ1-1	-	-	TRBV7-9	CASSLEGPSGTEAFF	TGTGCCAGCAGCTTAGAGGGTCCTAGCGGCACTGAAGCTTTCTTT
TRBJ2-1	-	-	TRBV9	CASSLRTQDNEQFF	TGTGCCAGCAGCTTGAGGACTCAAGACAATGAGCAGTTCTTC
TRBJ2-1	TRBD2	once	TRBV24-1	CATRDNGGASYNEQFF	TGTGCCACCAGAGACAACGGGGGGGCCTCCTACAATGAGCAGTTCTTC
TRBJ2-7	TRBD1	-	TRBV7-3	CASSTGAGGSEQYF	TGTGCCAGCAGCACCGGGGCAGGGGGCTCCGAGCAGTACTTC
TRBJ2-5	-	-	TRBV12-5	CASGLTGKGEETQYF	TGTGCTAGTGGTTTGACAGGGAAAGGGGAAGAGACCCAGTACTTC
TRBJ1-6	-	-	TRBV19	CASTLGHPSSYNSPLHF	TGTGCCAGTACCTTGGGACATCCGAGCTCCTATAATTCACCCCTCCACTTT
TRBJ1-3	-	-	TRBV7-9	CASSPTHPGNTIYF	TGTGCCAGCAGCCCAACCCACCCCGGAAACACCATATATTTT
TRBJ2-3	TRBD2	-	TRBV6-4	CATTWTSGTDTQYF	TGTGCCACGACGTGGACTAGCGGGACAGATACGCAGTATTTT
TRBJ2-7	TRBD2	-	TRBV27	CATFPRAGVPYEQYF	TGTGCCACCTTCCCTCGGGCGGGAGTTCCCTACGAGCAGTACTTC
TRBJ1-1	TRBD1	-	TRBV5-4	CASSLGGGYTEAFF	TGTGCCAGCAGCTTGGGAGGGGGCTATACTGAAGCTTTCTTT
TRBJ2-7	-	-	TRBV11-2	CASSVSSGLSSYEQYF	TGTGCCAGCAGCGTTAGTAGCGGCCTTAGCTCCTACGAGCAGTACTTC
TRBJ1-1	-	-	TRBV25-1	CASSETGIYTEAFF	TGTGCCAGCAGTGAAACAGGGATTTACACTGAAGCTTTCTTT
TRBJ2-3	-	-	TRBV12-3/TRBV12-4	CASTARDTQYF	TGTGCCAGCACCGCTCGGGATACGCAGTATTTT
TRBJ1-1	-	-	TRBV25-1	CASRATGNTEAFF	TGTGCCAGCAGAGCCACAGGGAACACTGAAGCTTTCTTT
TRBJ2-7	TRBD1	once	TRBV19	CASRGQGAYEQYF	TGTGCCAGTAGGGGACAGGGGGCGTACGAGCAGTACTTC
TRBJ1-5	TRBD1	-	TRBV4-1	CASSQDPRQGRNQPQHF	TGCGCCAGCAGCCAAGATCCCCGACAGGGCCGCAATCAGCCCCAGCATTTT
TRBJ1-3	TRBD1	-	TRBV15	CATSRVGTGSTIYF	TGTGCCACCAGCAGAGTCGGGACAGGGAGCACCATATATTTT
TRBJ2-7	-	-	TRBV28	CASSYRAVYEQYF	TGTGCCAGCAGCTACCGGGCCGTCTACGAGCAGTACTTC
TRBJ2-1	-	few	TRBV30	CAWAGRLWGRSYNEQFF	TGTGCCTGGGCCGGGCGGCTGTGGGGGAGATCCTACAATGAGCAGTTCTTC
TRBJ2-3	TRBD2	-	TRBV9	CASSQHSGSGDTQYF	TGTGCCAGCAGCCAACATAGCGGGAGTGGAGATACGCAGTATTTT
TRBJ2-7	-	-	TRBV4-1	CASSHPASSYEQYF	TGCGCCAGCAGCCACCCGGCTAGCTCCTACGAGCAGTACTTC
TRBJ1-2	-	-	TRBV5-1	CASSLVGREPYGYTF	TGCGCCAGCAGCTTGGTAGGCAGGGAACCTTATGGCTACACCTTC
TRBJ2-2	-	-	TRBV28	CASSQLRANFNTGELFF	TGTGCCAGCAGCCAGCTCCGGGCCAACTTTAACACCGGGGAGCTGTTTTTT
TRBJ2-7	-	-	TRBV6-5	CASGRNGAGEQYF	TGTGCCAGCGGGCGCAACGGGGCAGGGGAGCAGTACTTC
TRBJ2-7	-	once	TRBV28	CASSLGGPYEQYF	TGTGCCAGCAGTTTGGGGGGACCCTACGAGCAGTACTTC
TRBJ1-1	-	-	TRBV2	CASSQLNTEAFF	TGTGCCAGCAGTCAACTGAACACTGAAGCTTTCTTT
TRBJ2-7	-	-	TRBV7-8	CASSSGVAPSYEQYF	TGTGCCAGCAGCTCCGGAGTAGCGCCGTCCTACGAGCAGTACTTC
TRBJ2-7	-	-	TRBV2	CASSPTGISYEQYF	TGTGCCAGCAGCCCGACAGGCATCTCCTACGAGCAGTACTTC
TRBJ2-7	-	once	TRBV27	CASSPPQGWNEQYF	TGTGCCAGCAGTCCCCCTCAGGGTTGGAACGAGCAGTACTTC
TRBJ1-4	-	-	TRBV28	CASSFRQNHATNEKLFF	TGTGCCAGCAGTTTCAGACAGAATCATGCAACTAATGAAAAACTGTTTTTT
TRBJ2-7	-	-	TRBV6-5	CASSFQQGSYEQYF	TGTGCCAGCAGTTTCCAACAGGGTTCCTACGAGCAGTACTTC
TRBJ2-2	TRBD2	-	TRBV6-5	CASRPPGTRAGELFF	TGTGCCAGCAGACCACCCGGGACTAGGGCCGGGGAGCTGTTTTTT
TRBJ2-2	TRBD1	-	TRBV6-4	CASRGQGHTGELFF	TGTGCCAGCAGGGGACAGGGGCACACCGGGGAGCTGTTTTTT
TRBJ1-5	-	-	TRBV4-2	CASSQVGGLRSQPQHF	TGTGCCAGCAGCCAAGTCGGGGGATTGAGGAGTCAGCCCCAGCATTTT
TRBJ1-5	-	-	TRBV5-5	CASSLDGSVQPQHF	TGTGCCAGCAGCTTGGATGGGTCAGTTCAGCCCCAGCATTTT
TRBJ2-5	TRBD1	-	TRBV5-1	CASRSARDRVRETQYF	TGCGCCAGCAGGTCCGCACGGGACAGGGTACGGGAGACCCAGTACTTC
TRBJ1-1	-	-	TRBV18	CASSKAGGTEAFF	TGTGCCAGCTCCAAAGCGGGGGGCACTGAAGCTTTCTTT
TRBJ2-1	-	-	TRBV10-3	CAIRGSGLSSYNEQFF	TGTGCCATCAGGGGTTCGGGACTTAGCTCCTACAATGAGCAGTTCTTC
TRBJ2-3	-	-	TRBV7-3	CASSARTGEDTQYF	TGTGCCAGCAGCGCGCGGACGGGAGAGGATACGCAGTATTTT
TRBJ2-3	-	-	TRBV5-1	CASSDRTVNTDTQYF	TGCGCCAGTAGCGACAGGACCGTCAACACAGATACGCAGTATTTT
TRBJ2-3	-	-	TRBV7-9	CASSLSGTDTQYF	TGTGCCAGCAGCTTATCCGGCACAGATACGCAGTATTTT
TRBJ2-3	TRBD2	-	TRBV7-9	CASSLTSGSTDTQYF	TGTGCCAGCAGCTTAACTAGCGGTTCTACAGATACGCAGTATTTT
TRBJ2-7	-	-	TRBV4-1	CASSPTYSSYEQYF	TGCGCCAGCAGCCCGACTTACAGCTCCTACGAGCAGTACTTC
TRBJ2-1	TRBD2	once	TRBV5-6	CASRLAGGKRDNEQFF	TGTGCCAGCAGACTAGCGGGAGGTAAAAGGGACAATGAGCAGTTCTTC
TRBJ2-7	TRBD2	-	TRBV7-9	CASSQRLAEGYEQYF	TGTGCCAGCAGTCAGAGACTAGCGGAAGGCTACGAGCAGTACTTC
TRBJ1-1	-	-	TRBV5-5	CASSRGSYYTEAFF	TGTGCCAGCAGCCGGGGGAGCTATTACACTGAAGCTTTCTTT
TRBJ1-3	TRBD1	-	TRBV3-1/TRBV3-2	CASSQPGQGTGNTIYF	TGTGCCAGCAGCCAACCCGGACAGGGGACAGGAAACACCATATATTTT
TRBJ1-6	-	-	TRBV2	CASRTEANSPLHF	TGTGCCAGCCGGACGGAGGCGAATTCACCCCTCCACTTT
TRBJ1-1	-	-	TRBV5-6	CASSFNLGDTEAFF	TGTGCCAGCAGCTTCAACCTTGGGGACACTGAAGCTTTCTTT
TRBJ2-7	-	-	TRBV5-5	CASSLAPSKDGSYEQYF	TGTGCCAGCAGCTTGGCCCCTTCCAAGGACGGGTCCTACGAGCAGTACTTC
TRBJ2-7	TRBD2	-	TRBV12-3/TRBV12-4	CASSLRGGYEQYF	TGTGCCAGCAGTTTACGCGGGGGCTACGAGCAGTACTTC
TRBJ2-5	TRBD2	-	TRBV30	CARDSGSRETQYF	TGTGCCCGGGATAGCGGGAGTCGGGAGACCCAGTACTTC
TRBJ2-7	TRBD2	once	TRBV11-2	CASSGRLAGGVEQYF	TGTGCCAGCAGCGGCCGACTAGCGGGGGGCGTAGAGCAGTACTTC
TRBJ2-7	-	-	TRBV5-1	CASSLGVVYEQYF	TGCGCCAGCAGCTTGGGAGTGGTTTACGAGCAGTACTTC
TRBJ1-3	TRBD1	-	TRBV7-9	CASSKRTGTGIVNSGNTIYF	TGTGCCAGCAGCAAGCGGACCGGGACAGGAATTGTGAACTCTGGAAACACCATATATTTT
TRBJ1-1	-	-	TRBV6-5	CASSYRREAFF	TGTGCCAGCAGTTACCGGCGTGAAGCTTTCTTT
TRBJ2-5	TRBD1	-	TRBV15	CATSIDRGRETQYF	TGTGCCACCAGCATTGACAGGGGGCGGGAGACCCAGTACTTC